This note documents a single T cell receptor (beta chain) sequence. Its target is not known. The sample belongs to a study of blood T cells in healthy people across ages. The individuals who served as donors were healthy Caucasians living in Russia, aged roughly 6 to 95. V shed 4 bases, J shed 4 bases, and the junction held 8 bases outside the gene matches. The CDR3 extends over 16 amino acids. From germline, CDR1 is SGHRS and CDR2 YFSETQ. Then a second PCR, running roughly 7 to 11 cycles, was carried out with a sample-barcoded 5' primer and a J-beta primer mix. TCRdb re-derived calls from the 5' RACE reads in MiXCR, one entry per CDR3 protein. The profile shows hundreds of thousands of distinct CDR3 sequences, 40% to 50% of them singletons. Study-level results: Those diversity estimates obtained from one million T cells were thought to be underestimates.

This TCR was recovered from an elderly man in good health. The specimen was blood. The chain uses TRBV5-1 and TRBJ1-5; 10 bases are shared with TRBD1. The CDR3 sequence is CASSPGQGVENQPQHF. Here the CDR3 DNA reads TGCGCCAGCAGCCCCGGACAGGGGGTTGAAAATCAGCCCCAGCATTTT.